The clone carrying this T cell receptor (beta chain) was detected ten times or more. The sample comes from a study of T cell repertoires in cytomegalovirus infection. Via MiXCR, TCRdb re-called the reads, giving one row per CDR3 protein. Of 450,000 to 600,000 distinct CDR3 sequences detected, roughly 10% appear once; the ten largest clones hold roughly a tenth. There are 16 residues in the CDR3. Germline-derived CDR1 and CDR2 are LNHDA and SQIVND (reference sequence). The J segment lost 6 bases and the V segment lost 4 bases, leaving 11 bases of the junction unmatched. What was sequenced was PBMCs. This chain connects TRBV19 to TRBJ2-1, with 8 nucleotides matching TRBD1. The source is a human donor in good health (CMV status not recorded). Some clones in this sample may be carry-over from other donors' samples. The CDR3 here is CASSTLQGVGSNEQFF. The CDR3 DNA reads TGTGCCAGTAGTACCCTACAGGGGGTAGGAAGCAATGAGCAGTTCTTC.